Below are 28 T cell receptor beta chains sequenced from a single sample in a study of Ad26.COV2.S vaccination and SARS-CoV-2 variants. Treatment indicated: some 20 received Ad26.COV2.S at low or high dose, single or two shots; several received placebo; per-sample allocation not given. Day 63 after the first vaccine or placebo injection was the time point for sampling. Using immunoSEQ multiplex PCR, the repertoire was profiled, and TCRdb retains in-frame clones only, with some absent. The sample contains about 450,000 clones, 89% of which appear only once. Specimen: peripheral blood, collected in a trial of Ad26.COV2.S vaccine versus placebo. These TCRs come from a person aged 18 to 65 who received the Ad26.COV2.S COVID-19 vaccine or a placebo.

This chain links TRBV5-1 with TRBJ1-1; TRBD1 matches 8 bases. V dropped 4 bases and J dropped 1; count of bases not matched to a gene: 6. This CDR3 contains 15 residues. CDR1 SGHRS and CDR2 YFSETQ come from the germline V gene. CDR3 nucleotides: TGCGCCAGCAGCGCAACAACAGGGGGGAACACTGAAGCTTTCTTT. Amino acids: CASSATTGGNTEAFF.

The chain carries TRBV2 and TRBJ2-1; D might be TRBD2 (6 bases). The germline V gene has CDR1 SNHLY and CDR2 FYNNEI. Trimming pared 2 bases from V and 9 bases from J, leaving 17 bases between. This CDR3 is 15 amino acids long. The CDR3 loop reads CASSERLGGTGEQFF. CDR3 coding DNA: TGTGCCAGCAGTGAAAGACTAGGAGGAACCGGTGAGCAGTTCTTC.

This clone showed up just once. The CDR3 DNA reads as TGCGCCAGCAGCTCGGGAACAGGGGACTCCTACGAGCAGTACTTC. Its translation is CASSSGTGDSYEQYF. This chain links TRBV5-1 with TRBJ2-7; 7 bases map to TRBD1. The CDR3 has 15 amino acids. CDR1 is SGHRS and CDR2 is YFSETQ in the germline V gene. V gave up 3 bases and J gave up 0 bases; unmatched junction bases: 6.

The V and J genes are TRBV28 and TRBJ2-1, with D tentatively TRBD2 (6 bases). The germline CDR1 and CDR2 sequences are MDHEN and SYDVKM. V was clipped by 1 base and J by 8 bases, with 21 bases between them. The CDR3 has 17 residues. The CDR3 DNA reads as TGTGCCAGCAGTTTATCCCATCTAGCGAAGGGGTGGGATGAGCAGTTCTTC. Its translation is CASSLSHLAKGWDEQFF.

This chain uses TRBV5-5 with TRBJ2-3; TRBD2 matches 15 bases. CDR3 length: 16 amino acids. From germline, CDR1 is SGHKS and CDR2 YYEKEE (reference sequence). Trimming at V came to 3 bases and at J to 7 bases, leaving 6 bases not matched to a gene. Here the CDR3 DNA reads TGTGCCAGCAGCTGGACTAGCGGGAGGGCCTTCCATACGCAGTATTTT. Translated, it gives CASSWTSGRAFHTQYF.

This clone showed up just once. This rearrangement joins TRBV5-1 to TRBJ2-5; D not resolved. The CDR3 loop spans 13 amino acids. CDR1 and CDR2 from the germline V gene are SGHRS and YFSETQ. Trimming stripped 4 bases from V and 5 bases from J, with 12 bases between. CDR3 sequence: CASSGVGRETQYF. In nucleotides, the CDR3 is TGCGCCAGCAGCGGGGTTGGTCGGGAGACCCAGTACTTC.

J is TRBJ1-1 and V is TRBV19, with D hard to call. V shed 7 bases and J shed 0 bases, with 9 bases lying between them. Germline loops: CDR1 LNHDA, CDR2 SQIVND (reference sequence). CDR3 length: 13 amino acids. CDR3 nucleotides: TGTGCCAGTACCCCGAACATGAACACTGAAGCTTTCTTT. It yields the protein CASTPNMNTEAFF.

The chain joins TRBV5-1 to TRBJ2-3, with 8 bases matching TRBD2. The V gene end was trimmed by 3 bases and the J gene end by 6 bases; junction bases not matched to a gene: 6. The CDR3 extends over 14 amino acids. The germline CDR1 and CDR2 sequences are SGHRS and YFSETQ. The CDR3 sequence: CASSYGTRGDTQYF. For the CDR3, the DNA is TGCGCCAGCAGCTACGGGACTAGAGGTGATACGCAGTATTTT.

V gene TRBV7-9 combines with J gene TRBJ2-3; a weak D match, TRBD1 (6 bases). Trimming took 6 bases from V and 1 from J, leaving 23 bases between them. The germline V gene encodes CDR1 SEHNR and CDR2 FQNEAQ (reference sequence). The CDR3 loop spans 18 amino acids. The CDR3 here is CASSRGLGTPKGTDTQYF. Written as DNA, the CDR3 is TGTGCCAGCAGTCGCGGACTCGGGACACCCAAAGGCACAGATACGCAGTATTTT. Combining the CDR3 with reference TRBV7-9 and TRBJ2-3 gives the whole variable domain DTGVSQNPRHKITKRGQNVTFRCDPISEHNRLYWYRQTLGQGPEFLTYFQNEAQLEKSRLLSDRFSAERPKGSFSTLEIQRTEQGDSAMYLCASSRGLGTPKGTDTQYFGPGTRLTVL.

The chain couples TRBV4-2 to TRBJ1-6; no clear D. V was cut by 1 base and J by 3 bases, with 7 bases left in between. The CDR3 consists of 15 residues. Per the germline V gene, CDR1 is LGHNA and CDR2 is YNFKEQ. The CDR3 bases are TGTGCCAGCAGCCAAGGCAGGAACTATAATTCACCCCTCCACTTT. Its translation is CASSQGRNYNSPLHF.

The chain carries TRBV5-6 and TRBJ1-6; 7 bases map to TRBD1. The V segment lost 4 bases and the J segment 7 bases; nucleotides outside the gene matches: 5. CDR3 length: 14 amino acids. The germline V gene has CDR1 SGHDT and CDR2 YYEEEE. CDR3 sequence: CASSPGQINSPLHF. The DNA for the CDR3 is TGTGCCAGCAGCCCGGGACAGATCAATTCACCCCTCCACTTT.

The CDR3 nucleotides are TGTGCCAGCAGCTCGGGAGGGCACCAGCCCCAGCATTTT. Encoded protein: CASSSGGHQPQHF. The chain recombines TRBV5-6 with TRBJ1-5, with D unclear. Germline lookup yields CDR1 SGHDT and CDR2 YYEEEE. Trimming took off 3 bases at V and 7 bases at J, with 11 bases between the two ends. CDR3 length equals 13 residues.

V is TRBV4-2 and J is TRBJ1-3; no definite D call. Trimming took off 0 bases at V and 2 bases at J, with 14 bases between the two ends. The germline CDR1 and CDR2 sequences are LGHNA and YNFKEQ. The CDR3 is made up of 17 amino acids. CDR3 nucleotides: TGTGCCAGCAGCCAAGATCCCAGGCCCGGGACTGGAAACACCATATATTTT. Translation gives CASSQDPRPGTGNTIYF.

With regard to this clone: The sample holds other DNA sequences that translate to the same CDR3. The gene calls are TRBV28 and TRBJ2-5; TRBD1 or TRBD2 may be the D gene (5 bases each). The CDR3 spans 13 residues. With 2 bases removed from V and 8 bases from J, the gap between germline ends came to 12 bases. Per the germline V gene, CDR1 is MDHEN and CDR2 is SYDVKM. In nucleotides, the CDR3 is TGTGCCAGCAGTTTAGGGGGTACCGGAACCCAGTACTTC. As protein: CASSLGGTGTQYF.

This clone came up once. The chain carries TRBV2 and TRBJ2-7; no reliable D call. The CDR3 totals 11 residues. CDR1 and CDR2 from the germline V gene are SNHLY and FYNNEI. V dropped 5 bases and J dropped 6 bases, with 8 bases sitting between them. The CDR3 loop is CASSPQAEQYF. CDR3 coding DNA: TGTGCCAGCAGTCCCCAGGCCGAGCAGTACTTC.

The chain couples TRBV27 to TRBJ2-7; D gene unclear. The V end lost 1 base, the J end lost 4 bases, and 11 bases lay between the germline ends. The germline V gene encodes CDR1 MNHEY and CDR2 SMNVEV (reference sequence). CDR3 length equals 14 residues. CDR3 nucleotides: TGTGCCAGCAGTTTATTGGGCCTGGGGTACGAGCAGTACTTC. It translates to CASSLLGLGYEQYF.

This chain connects TRBV7-6 to TRBJ2-3; the D is unclear. The V and J ends lost 4 bases and 3 bases respectively, with 5 bases between them. Looked up from germline, CDR1 is SGHVS and CDR2 is FNYEAQ. The CDR3 consists of 12 residues. DNA for the CDR3: TGTGCCAGCAGCTACAGTACAGATACGCAGTATTTT. This sequence encodes CASSYSTDTQYF.

This chain connects TRBV27 to TRBJ2-7; 12 bases align to TRBD1. The CDR3 is made up of 16 amino acids. CDR1 MNHEY and CDR2 SMNVEV come from the germline V gene (reference sequence). Trimming cost V 4 bases and J 3 bases; bases outside gene matches: 7. CDR3 nucleotides: TGTGCCAGCAGTTGGAGGGGACAGGGGGCTATCTACGAGCAGTACGTC. It specifies CASSWRGQGAIYEQYV.

V is TRBV5-4 and J is TRBJ2-7, with 10 bases that match TRBD1. CDR1 and CDR2 from the germline V gene are SGHNT and YYREEE (reference sequence). V shed 3 bases, J shed 3 bases, and the junction held 12 bases outside the gene matches. There are 17 residues in the CDR3. In nucleotides, the CDR3 is TGTGCCAGCAGCTGGGGTACCGGGACAGGGGCCCTCTACGAGCAGTACTTC. Amino acid sequence: CASSWGTGTGALYEQYF. Full variable domain (outside the CDR3, taken from reference TRBV5-4 and TRBJ2-7): ETGVTQSPTHLIKTRGQQVTLRCSSQSGHNTVSWYQQALGQGPQFIFQYYREEENGRGNFPPRFSGLQFPNYSSELNVNALELDDSALYLCASSWGTGTGALYEQYFGPGTRLTVT.

This chain connects TRBV10-2 to TRBJ1-6; the D gene is possibly TRBD1 (5 bases). V shed 0 bases and J shed 10 bases, with 22 bases lying between them. CDR1 is WSHSY and CDR2 is SAAADI in the germline V gene. The CDR3 length is 18 residues. In nucleotides, the CDR3 is TGCGCCAGCAGTGAGTCCTCCTTCTACCGGGACCTTAGCTCACCCCTCCACTTT. As protein: CASSESSFYRDLSSPLHF.

The chain links TRBV5-1 to TRBJ2-2, with D tentatively TRBD1 or TRBD2 (5 bases each). CDR3 length equals 17 residues. Trimming removed 0 bases from V and 0 bases from J, with 12 bases in between. Germline-derived CDR1 and CDR2 are SGHRS and YFSETQ. CDR3 loop: CASSLAPGTTNTGELFF. The CDR3 DNA sequence: TGCGCCAGCAGCTTGGCACCCGGGACGACGAACACCGGGGAGCTGTTTTTT.

This clone was recorded only once. The CDR3 DNA is TGTGCCAGCAGCTCCCGGGCCAGGGTGGTTCAGCCCCAGCATTTT. This translates into CASSSRARVVQPQHF. This chain joins TRBV5-6 and TRBJ1-5, with a tentative D call TRBD1 (5 bases). The CDR3 runs to 15 residues. Germline-derived CDR1 and CDR2 are SGHDT and YYEEEE. With 3 bases removed from V and 6 bases from J, the gap between germline ends came to 16 bases.

The V gene is TRBV28, the J gene TRBJ2-7; possible D gene TRBD2, 6 bases. V lost 6 bases to trimming and J lost 7 bases, with 13 bases between them. Germline V gene data show CDR1 as MDHEN and CDR2 as SYDVKM. The CDR3 is 12 amino acids. The CDR3 DNA is TGTGCCAGCAGAGAGGAGGGGAGGGAGCAGTACGTC. Amino acid sequence: CASREEGREQYV.

The V and J genes are TRBV3-1 (or the pseudogene TRBV3-2) and TRBJ2-2; the D is unclear. Trimming shortened V by 10 bases and J by 4 bases, and 10 bases separated the two germline ends. This CDR3 is built from 12 residues. Germline V lookup: CDR1 LGHDT, CDR2 YNNKEL (reference sequence). The CDR3 is CATAKTTGELFF. The DNA for the CDR3 is TGTGCCACCGCGAAGACCACCGGGGAGCTGTTTTTT.

The rearrangement uses TRBV19 and TRBJ1-6; D is ambiguous. Germline loops: CDR1 LNHDA, CDR2 SQIVND (reference sequence). V lost 3 bases, J lost 0 bases, and 6 bases lay in between. The CDR3 contains 15 residues. The CDR3 DNA reads as TGTGCCAGTAGTATCGTAACCTCCTATAATTCACCCCTCCACTTT. It is translated as CASSIVTSYNSPLHF.

The chain combines TRBV7-9 with TRBJ1-6, with TRBD1 identical over 10 bases. Germline V gene lookup returns CDR1 SEHNR and CDR2 FQNEAQ (reference sequence). The V segment lost 5 bases and the J segment 0 bases; nucleotides outside the gene matches: 7. This CDR3 region has 18 residues. DNA of the CDR3: TGTGCCAGCAGCACCGCGGACAGGGGGAGCTCCTATAATTCACCCCTCCACTTT. Its translation: CASSTADRGSSYNSPLHF.

The chain employs TRBV30 and TRBJ1-4; the D gene is possibly TRBD1 (5 bases). The CDR3 length is 19 residues. Trimming cost V 1 base and J 0 bases, with 21 bases left between them. Per the germline V gene, CDR1 is GTSNPN and CDR2 is SVGIG (reference sequence). The CDR3 region is CAWSDLYSGGAATNEKLFF. In DNA, the CDR3 is TGTGCCTGGAGTGATCTCTATTCGGGTGGGGCTGCAACTAATGAAAAACTGTTTTTT. Filled out from reference TRBV30 and TRBJ1-4, the complete variable domain reads SQTIHQWPATLVQPVGSPLSLECTVEGTSNPNLYWYRQAAGRGLQLLFYSVGIGQISSEVPQNLSASRPQDRQFILSSKKLLLSDSGFYLCAWSDLYSGGAATNEKLFFGSGTQLSVL.

This rearrangement joins TRBV6-6 to TRBJ1-2; TRBD1 is a possible D gene (6 bases). Deletions cut 10 bases from V and 3 bases from J, with 21 bases between. The germline gives CDR1 MNHNY, CDR2 SVGAGI (reference sequence). This CDR3 has 15 residues. The CDR3 reads CATSGPDSGYYGYTF. The CDR3 nucleotides read TGTGCCACCTCCGGGCCGGACAGCGGATACTATGGCTACACCTTC.